Following are 27 T cell receptor beta chains from one sample sequenced in a study of T cell responses to AZD1222 COVID-19 vaccine (dated by TCRdb to about 2021). Library preparation was by the immunoSEQ multiplex PCR assay. TCRdb took over this immuneACCESS table, retaining in-frame rearrangements with V and J assigned. Such tables are incomplete; in checked studies, under half of the missing clones stem from an unresolved V gene, and the remainder is unexplained. A total of approximately 120,000 clones appear in this sample, approximately 87% of them only once. About 12% of the sample belongs to the ten largest clones. The time point label, read with the paper, signifies: baseline before first vaccination. The starting material was peripheral blood, obtained on day 0 of AZD1222 vaccination. The receptor set was obtained from an adult in good health.

The rearrangement links TRBV6-6 to TRBJ1-2, with a possible D match to TRBD1 (5 bases). The length of the CDR3 is 12 residues. Between the trimmed V and J ends, which lost 6 bases and 8 bases, there was a span of 13 bases. Germline V gene sequence: CDR1 MNHNY, CDR2 SVGAGI (reference sequence). The CDR3: CASSGTPGGYTF. CDR3 sequence (DNA): TGTGCCAGCAGCGGGACGCCTGGAGGCTACACCTTC.

The chain is built from TRBV5-4 and TRBJ2-7; 8 bases are shared with TRBD2. The length of the CDR3 is 15 residues. Germline V gene lookup returns CDR1 SGHNT and CDR2 YYREEE (reference sequence). V lost 3 bases to trimming and J lost 7 bases; unmatched junction nucleotides: 12. The CDR3 is CASSYLSGDLREQYF. The DNA for the CDR3 is TGTGCCAGCAGCTACCTTAGCGGGGACCTGAGAGAGCAGTACTTC.

V usage is TRBV10-3 and J usage is TRBJ1-4; 10 bases agree with TRBD1. The CDR3 contains 13 residues. Per the germline V gene, CDR1 is ENHRY and CDR2 is SYGVKD. The ends lost 7 bases at V and 8 bases at J; junction bases unmatched: 4. The CDR3 nucleotides read TGTGCCATCAAGGGACAGGGGACAGAAAAACTGTTTTTT. It translates to CAIKGQGTEKLFF.

The chain has TRBV28 and TRBJ1-1, with 10 nucleotides matching TRBD1. The CDR3 has 15 residues. The V and J ends lost 11 bases and 6 bases, in that order; junction bases with no gene match: 15. Germline loops: CDR1 MDHEN, CDR2 SYDVKM. CDR3 sequence (DNA): TGTGCCGCTGGGGACAGGGGAGTGAGTAGGTCTGAAGCTTTCTTT. It codes for CAAGDRGVSRSEAFF.

The chain uses TRBV19 and TRBJ1-3, with a tentative D call TRBD1 (5 bases). The CDR3 sequence is 14 residues long. Per germline, CDR1 LNHDA and CDR2 SQIVND (reference sequence). Trimming removed 5 bases from V and 4 bases from J, with 12 bases in between. Written as DNA, the CDR3 is TGTGCCAGTAGTGTGCAGGGTCCGGGAAACACCATATATTTT. It specifies CASSVQGPGNTIYF.

This clone was counted a single time. V usage is TRBV28 and J usage is TRBJ2-7, with TRBD2 as a possible D gene (6 bases). There are 16 residues in the CDR3. The ends were cut back, 6 bases at V and 0 bases at J, with 18 bases in the middle. Germline loops: CDR1 MDHEN, CDR2 SYDVKM. Here the CDR3 reads CASSQTWAGPSYEQYF. The CDR3 nucleotides read TGTGCCAGCAGCCAAACCTGGGCGGGACCCTCCTACGAGCAGTACTTC.

This chain uses TRBV19 with TRBJ1-5, with 10 bases identical to TRBD1. V shed 5 bases, J shed 4 bases, and the junction held 2 bases outside the gene matches. Germline values: CDR1 LNHDA, CDR2 SQIVND (reference sequence). This CDR3 is 14 amino acids long. The DNA of the CDR3 is TGTGCCAGTAGTTGGACAGGGGGTAATCAGCCCCAGCATTTT. Translation: CASSWTGGNQPQHF.

V gene TRBV9 combines with J gene TRBJ2-2, with D perhaps being TRBD1 or TRBD2 (6 bases each). Trimming pared 2 bases from V and 1 base from J, leaving 9 bases between. This CDR3 comprises 15 residues. In germline, CDR1 is SGDLS, CDR2 YYNGEE. The CDR3 DNA reads as TGTGCCAGCAGCGTCAAGGGGGGGAACACCGGGGAGCTGTTTTTT. Protein product: CASSVKGGNTGELFF.

The chain combines TRBV4-3 with TRBJ1-5; D not resolved. Trimming removed 8 bases from V and 6 bases from J, with 14 bases in between. The CDR3 consists of 13 residues. The germline V gene encodes CDR1 LGHNA and CDR2 YSLEER. The CDR3 nucleotides are TGCGCCAGCGGCTATGACACCGGTCAGCCCCAGCATTTT. This translates into CASGYDTGQPQHF.

The V and J genes are TRBV14 and TRBJ1-6, with D possibly matching TRBD1 (5 bases). Looked up from germline, CDR1 is SGHDN and CDR2 is FVKESK. The CDR3 covers 14 residues. V was shortened by 0 bases and J by 10 bases, with 10 bases between the two germline ends. CDR3 in DNA: TGTGCCAGCAGCCAAGAGGCCAGGGCCTCACCCCTCCACTTT. Translating it yields CASSQEARASPLHF.

The V and J genes are TRBV5-6 and TRBJ1-4, with D maybe TRBD1 (5 bases). The germline gives CDR1 SGHDT, CDR2 YYEEEE. The CDR3 consists of 14 residues. V lost 4 bases, J lost 5 bases, and 12 bases lay in between. This chain's CDR3 is CASSPPDMNEKLFF. CDR3 DNA sequence: TGTGCCAGCAGCCCTCCGGACATGAATGAAAAACTGTTTTTT.

The chain is built from TRBV3-1 (or the pseudogene TRBV3-2) and TRBJ2-7, with D perhaps matching TRBD2 (5 bases). V was shortened by 4 bases and J by 0 bases, with 10 bases between the two germline ends. In germline, CDR1 is LGHDT, CDR2 YNNKEL (reference sequence). The CDR3 extends over 14 amino acids. Written as DNA, the CDR3 is TGTGCCAGCAGCCGGAGACTATACTCCTACGAGCAGTACTTC. This sequence encodes CASSRRLYSYEQYF.

The rearrangement uses TRBV4-2 and TRBJ1-2; TRBD1 matches at 8 bases. V was pared by 0 bases and J by 4 bases, with 4 bases of the junction left unmatched. Germline V lookup: CDR1 LGHNA, CDR2 YNFKEQ. CDR3 size: 15 residues. DNA for the CDR3: TGTGCCAGCAGCCAAGAAGGGACAGGTCGCTATGGCTACACCTTC. The encoded protein is CASSQEGTGRYGYTF.

The chain has TRBV5-4 and TRBJ2-3, with a possible D match to TRBD2 (5 bases). Per germline, CDR1 SGHNT and CDR2 YYREEE (reference sequence). The CDR3 length is 15 residues. The V end was cut by 7 bases, the J end by 0 bases, with 15 bases between. As DNA, the CDR3 is TGTGCCAGCCATCTCAAGGGAGTAAGCACAGATACGCAGTATTTT. This sequence encodes CASHLKGVSTDTQYF.

The chain uses TRBV19 and TRBJ1-6; no reliable D call. Germline CDR1 and CDR2: LNHDA and SQIVND (reference sequence). V lost 10 bases and J 2 bases, leaving 12 bases between the germline ends. The CDR3 runs 14 residues. The chain's CDR3 is CATSGAPYNSPLHF. The CDR3 DNA sequence: TGTGCCACTTCCGGAGCTCCCTATAATTCACCCCTCCACTTT.

The gene calls are TRBV28 and TRBJ1-5; D gene ambiguous. The CDR3 contains 13 residues. V lost 2 bases, J lost 4 bases, and 6 bases lay in between. CDR1 is MDHEN and CDR2 is SYDVKM in the germline V gene. This chain's CDR3 is CASSLIGNQPQHF. CDR3 in DNA: TGTGCCAGCAGTTTAATCGGGAATCAGCCCCAGCATTTT.

The chain uses TRBV15 and TRBJ2-3; 7 bases line up with TRBD2. Looked up from germline, CDR1 is LNHNV and CDR2 is YYDKDF (reference sequence). This CDR3 has 17 amino acids. After removal of 0 bases from V and 2 bases from J, the junction contained 8 bases not matched to a gene. The CDR3 here is CATSRDHVSGTTDTQYF. The CDR3 coding sequence is TGTGCCACCAGCAGAGATCATGTCAGCGGGACCACAGATACGCAGTATTTT.

The chain has TRBV28 and TRBJ2-1, with TRBD1 matching over 9 bases. V lost 5 bases to trimming and J lost 6 bases; unmatched junction nucleotides: 14. This CDR3 has 17 residues. CDR1 and CDR2 from the germline V gene are MDHEN and SYDVKM. The CDR3 reads CASSPWRGTGLGNEQFF. CDR3 in DNA: TGTGCCAGCAGTCCTTGGAGGGGGACAGGGCTTGGCAATGAGCAGTTCTTC. Full variable domain (outside the CDR3, taken from reference TRBV28 and TRBJ2-1): DVKVTQSSRYLVKRTGEKVFLECVQDMDHENMFWYRQDPGLGLRLIYFSYDVKMKEKGDIPEGYSVSREKKERFSLILESASTNQTSMYLCASSPWRGTGLGNEQFFGPGTRLTVL.

This rearrangement joins TRBV7-8 to TRBJ1-6, with D tentatively TRBD1 (6 bases). This CDR3 has 17 residues. The V gene's germline CDR1 is SGHVS and CDR2 FQNEAQ. V lost 3 bases and J lost 10, with 22 bases in between. For the CDR3, the DNA is TGTGCCAGCAGCTTGGACAACCAGGGGTCCGGTAGCTCACCCCTCCACTTT. Its translation is CASSLDNQGSGSSPLHF.

The rearrangement joins TRBV2 to TRBJ2-7; D possibly corresponds to TRBD2 (6 bases). The CDR3 totals 14 residues. With 4 bases removed from V and 1 base from J, the gap between germline ends came to 11 bases. Looked up from germline, CDR1 is SNHLY and CDR2 is FYNNEI. The CDR3 DNA follows: TGTGCCAGCAGTGGGGGGACTTATTCCTACGAGCAGTACTTC. Its protein product is CASSGGTYSYEQYF.

V gene TRBV11-2 combines with J gene TRBJ2-7, with D hard to call. CDR1 is SGHAT and CDR2 is FQNNGV in the germline V gene. Trimming cost V 1 base and J 2 bases, with 3 bases left between them. This CDR3 contains 12 residues. CDR3 bases: TGTGCCAGCAGCTTAGGCGCCTACGAGCAGTACTTC. This codes for CASSLGAYEQYF.

This chain uses TRBV7-9 with TRBJ2-5, with D unresolved. This CDR3 contains 14 residues. Germline lookup yields CDR1 SEHNR and CDR2 FQNEAQ (reference sequence). Trimming shortened V by 5 bases and J by 5 bases, and 15 bases separated the two germline ends. The CDR3 sequence is CASSPEGIGETQYF. CDR3 sequence (DNA): TGTGCCAGCAGCCCAGAAGGCATTGGTGAGACCCAGTACTTC.

This chain joins TRBV7-2 and TRBJ1-4; 7 positions agree with TRBD1. With V trimmed by 2 bases and J by 7 bases, 4 bases remained unmatched. The germline gives CDR1 SGHTA, CDR2 FQGNSA. CDR3 length: 14 amino acids. The CDR3 is CASSLLGGGEKLFF. In DNA, the CDR3 is TGTGCCAGCAGCTTACTAGGGGGCGGTGAAAAACTGTTTTTT. The full variable domain, with the rest looked up from reference TRBV7-2 and TRBJ1-4, is GAGVSQSPSNKVTEKGKDVELRCDPISGHTALYWYRQSLGQGLEFLIYFQGNSAPDKSGLPSDRFSAERTGGSVSTLTIQRTQQEDSAVYLCASSLLGGGEKLFFGSGTQLSVL.

The chain joins TRBV29-1 to TRBJ1-1; the D is unclear. The CDR3 is 14 residues long. V lost 4 bases to trimming and J lost 1 base, with 13 bases between them. Germline lookup yields CDR1 SQVTM and CDR2 ANQGSEA. The CDR3 DNA sequence: TGCAGCGTTGGTCAAGGGAATGGGAACACTGAAGCTTTCTTT. Residues: CSVGQGNGNTEAFF.

This clone showed up just a few times. The chain couples TRBV7-8 to TRBJ1-5, with 9 positions matching TRBD1. The V gene end was trimmed by 1 base and the J gene end by 5 bases; junction bases not matched to a gene: 0. Per the germline V gene, CDR1 is SGHVS and CDR2 is FQNEAQ. The CDR3 runs 14 residues. CDR3 coding DNA: TGTGCCAGCAGCTTAGGGACAGGGGATCAGCCCCAGCATTTT. Amino acids: CASSLGTGDQPQHF. Drawing the rest from reference TRBV7-8 and TRBJ1-5, the complete variable domain is GAGVSQSPRYKVAKRGQDVALRCDPISGHVSLFWYQQALGQGPEFLTYFQNEAQLDKSGLPSDRFFAERPEGSVSTLKIQRTQQEDSAVYLCASSLGTGDQPQHFGDGTRLSIL.

The chain carries TRBV6-6 and TRBJ1-1; 10 bases map to TRBD1. In germline, CDR1 is MNHNY, CDR2 SVGAGI (reference sequence). J gave up 5 bases and V 6 bases, and 3 bases lay outside the gene matches. CDR3 length equals 13 residues. CDR3 sequence: CASRDRGMTEAFF. CDR3 coding DNA: TGTGCCAGCAGGGACAGGGGGATGACTGAAGCTTTCTTT.

The chain couples TRBV7-9 to TRBJ1-2, with D perhaps TRBD1 (6 bases). Trimming shortened V by 1 base and J by 5 bases, and 17 bases separated the two germline ends. The length of the CDR3 is 16 residues. Germline values: CDR1 SEHNR, CDR2 FQNEAQ (reference sequence). CDR3 nucleotides: TGTGCCAGCAGCTTAGACAGGGAGCCTTATCGTTATGGCTACACCTTC. The encoded protein is CASSLDREPYRYGYTF.